The 13 T cell receptor beta chains below were found in one sample sequenced in a study of control samples from healthy donors and cancer patients. Using immunoSEQ multiplex PCR, the repertoire was profiled, and TCRdb retains in-frame clones only, with some absent. The repertoire has a few hundred thousand clones, around nine tenths of them found once; the top ten carry roughly 6.4%. Input material: PBMCs. All receptors derive from a man in his forties with head and neck cancer.

J is TRBJ2-3 and V is TRBV4-1, with 8 bases that match TRBD1. The V segment lost 0 bases and the J segment 4 bases; nucleotides outside the gene matches: 6. The CDR3 contains 16 residues. The germline V gene has CDR1 MGHRA and CDR2 YSYEKL. The CDR3 DNA is TGCGCCAGCAGCCAAGATTTAGGACAGGGCCCAGATACGCAGTATTTT. Amino acid sequence: CASSQDLGQGPDTQYF.

The V call is TRBV11-2, the J call TRBJ2-1, with D maybe TRBD2 (6 bases). Deletions cut 1 base from V and 7 bases from J, with 14 bases between. From germline, CDR1 is SGHAT and CDR2 FQNNGV. The CDR3 loop spans 15 amino acids. The CDR3 DNA is TGTGCCAGCAGCTTAGTAGGCGCGGGGCCTAATGAGCAGTTCTTC. This translates into CASSLVGAGPNEQFF.

The chain has TRBV11-2 and TRBJ2-1; 11 bases align to TRBD2. This CDR3 spans 17 amino acids. The trim removed 1 base at V and 8 bases at J, leaving 10 bases unmatched. Germline CDR1 and CDR2: SGHAT and FQNNGV. CDR3 in DNA: TGTGCCAGCAGCTTAGGCCGTACTAGCGGGAGAGGTGATGAGCAGTTCTTC. It encodes CASSLGRTSGRGDEQFF.

For the CDR3, the DNA is TGTGCCACCAGTGATTCAACCCACTGGGTTTGGGAGCAGTACTTC. Amino acid sequence: CATSDSTHWVWEQYF. V is TRBV24-1 and J is TRBJ2-7; D is uncertain. Germline lookup yields CDR1 KGHDR and CDR2 SFDVKD. The CDR3 covers 15 residues. V shed 2 bases and J shed 7 bases, with 17 bases lying between them.

This chain joins TRBV28 and TRBJ2-7; 10 bases align to TRBD1. Germline CDR1 reads MDHEN; CDR2 reads SYDVKM. J lost 2 bases, V lost 2 bases, and 0 bases had no gene match. This CDR3 has 14 residues. The CDR3 loop reads CASSLGTGAYEQYF. CDR3 coding DNA: TGTGCCAGCAGTTTAGGGACAGGGGCCTACGAGCAGTACTTC.

In its sample, this clone was seen a few times. The chain employs TRBV30 and TRBJ2-1; 7 bases align to TRBD1. The CDR3 has 14 residues. Germline V gene lookup returns CDR1 GTSNPN and CDR2 SVGIG (reference sequence). The V and J ends lost 7 bases and 0 bases, in that order; junction bases with no gene match: 6. The CDR3 region has the DNA TGTGCCTACCTCCGACAGGGCTCCTACAATGAGCAGTTCTTC. Translated, it gives CAYLRQGSYNEQFF.

The V and J genes are TRBV30 and TRBJ1-2, with D hard to call. Germline CDR1 GTSNPN, CDR2 SVGIG (reference sequence). V gave up 1 base and J gave up 3 bases, with 3 bases separating them. The CDR3 is made up of 11 amino acids. The CDR3 reads CAWSADYGYTF. The CDR3 DNA follows: TGTGCCTGGAGTGCTGACTATGGCTACACCTTC.

The chain links TRBV7-3 to TRBJ2-3, with a weak D call TRBD1 (6 bases). CDR3 length: 13 amino acids. The germline gives CDR1 SGHTA, CDR2 FQGTGA. The V end was cut by 5 bases, the J end by 6 bases, with 12 bases between. Here the CDR3 reads CASSLQGGDTQYF. In DNA form, the CDR3 reads TGTGCCAGCAGCCTACAGGGCGGGGATACGCAGTATTTT.

The chain is built from TRBV30 and TRBJ1-1, with D tentatively TRBD1 (5 bases). The CDR3 covers 13 residues. Germline values: CDR1 GTSNPN, CDR2 SVGIG (reference sequence). Trimming cost V 4 bases and J 8 bases, with 17 bases left between them. The CDR3 bases are TGTGCCTGGACAATTGGGGGTCTAGGGGAAGCTTTCTTT. This encodes CAWTIGGLGEAFF.

V is TRBV9 and J is TRBJ1-5; D possibly corresponds to TRBD1 (6 bases). The CDR3 has 15 residues. Germline values: CDR1 SGDLS, CDR2 YYNGEE. Trimming pared 4 bases from V and 3 bases from J, leaving 14 bases between. Here the CDR3 reads CASSNEQGPNQPQHF. CDR3 in DNA: TGTGCCAGCAGCAATGAACAGGGACCCAATCAGCCCCAGCATTTT.

The chain combines TRBV4-2 with TRBJ2-3; D is ambiguous. There are 13 residues in the CDR3. CDR1 LGHNA and CDR2 YNFKEQ come from the germline V gene. Trimming shortened V by 1 base and J by 2 bases, and 4 bases separated the two germline ends. The CDR3 spells CASSQAATDTQYF. For the CDR3, the DNA is TGTGCCAGCAGCCAAGCCGCCACAGATACGCAGTATTTT.

The chain recombines TRBV29-1 with TRBJ1-6; 7 nucleotides match TRBD1. The CDR3 is made up of 13 amino acids. V dropped 1 base and J dropped 7; count of bases not matched to a gene: 1. Looked up from germline, CDR1 is SQVTM and CDR2 is ANQGSEA. CDR3 loop: CSVEVGGNSPLHF. DNA of the CDR3: TGCAGCGTTGAAGTAGGGGGCAATTCACCCCTCCACTTT. Drawing the rest from reference TRBV29-1 and TRBJ1-6, the complete variable domain is SAVISQKPSRDICQRGTSLTIQCQVDSQVTMMFWYRQQPGQSLTLIATANQGSEATYESGFVIDKFPISRPNLTFSTLTVSNMSPEDSSIYLCSVEVGGNSPLHFGNGTRLTVT.

The chain uses TRBV2 and TRBJ2-1, with D possibly being TRBD2 (5 bases). Germline CDR1 and CDR2: SNHLY and FYNNEI. Trimming shortened V by 6 bases and J by 0 bases, and 15 bases separated the two germline ends. This CDR3 spans 16 amino acids. CDR3 sequence reads: CASRPRRGGSYNEQFF. In DNA form, the CDR3 reads TGTGCCAGCAGACCTCGACGGGGTGGCTCCTACAATGAGCAGTTCTTC. The full variable domain, its missing parts supplied by reference TRBV2 and TRBJ2-1, is EPEVTQTPSHQVTQMGQEVILRCVPISNHLYFYWYRQILGQKVEFLVSFYNNEISEKSEIFDDQFSVERPDGSNFTLKIRSTKLEDSAMYFCASRPRRGGSYNEQFFGPGTRLTVL.